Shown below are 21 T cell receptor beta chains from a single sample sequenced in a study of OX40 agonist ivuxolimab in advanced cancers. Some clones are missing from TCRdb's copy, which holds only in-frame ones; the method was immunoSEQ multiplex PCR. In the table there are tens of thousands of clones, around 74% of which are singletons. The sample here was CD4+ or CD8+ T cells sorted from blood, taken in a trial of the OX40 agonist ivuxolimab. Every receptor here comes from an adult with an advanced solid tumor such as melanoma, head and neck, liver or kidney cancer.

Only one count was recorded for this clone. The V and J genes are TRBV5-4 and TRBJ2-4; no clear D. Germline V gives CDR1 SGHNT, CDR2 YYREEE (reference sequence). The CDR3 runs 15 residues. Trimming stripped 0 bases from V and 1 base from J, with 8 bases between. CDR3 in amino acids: CASSLAGTAKNIQYF. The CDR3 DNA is TGTGCCAGCAGCTTGGCTGGTACTGCCAAAAACATTCAGTACTTC.

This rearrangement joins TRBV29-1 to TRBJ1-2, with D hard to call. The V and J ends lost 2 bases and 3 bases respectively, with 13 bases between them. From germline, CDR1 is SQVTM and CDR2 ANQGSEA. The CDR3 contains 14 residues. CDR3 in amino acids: CSVEQDFRDYGYTF. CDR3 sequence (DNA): TGCAGCGTTGAACAGGACTTTAGGGACTATGGCTACACCTTC. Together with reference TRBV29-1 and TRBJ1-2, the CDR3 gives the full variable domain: SAVISQKPSRDICQRGTSLTIQCQVDSQVTMMFWYRQQPGQSLTLIATANQGSEATYESGFVIDKFPISRPNLTFSTLTVSNMSPEDSSIYLCSVEQDFRDYGYTFGSGTRLTVV.

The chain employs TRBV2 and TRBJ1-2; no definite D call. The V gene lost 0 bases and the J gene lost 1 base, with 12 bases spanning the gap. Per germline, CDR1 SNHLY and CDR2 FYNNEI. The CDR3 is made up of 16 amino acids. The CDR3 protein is CASSEALTEVNYGYTF. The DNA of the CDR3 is TGTGCCAGCAGTGAAGCGCTTACAGAGGTTAACTATGGCTACACCTTC.

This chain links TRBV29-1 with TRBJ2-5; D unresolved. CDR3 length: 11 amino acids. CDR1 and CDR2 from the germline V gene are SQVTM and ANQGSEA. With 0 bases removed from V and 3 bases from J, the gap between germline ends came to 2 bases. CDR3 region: CSVEDKETQYF. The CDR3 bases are TGCAGCGTTGAAGATAAAGAGACCCAGTACTTC.

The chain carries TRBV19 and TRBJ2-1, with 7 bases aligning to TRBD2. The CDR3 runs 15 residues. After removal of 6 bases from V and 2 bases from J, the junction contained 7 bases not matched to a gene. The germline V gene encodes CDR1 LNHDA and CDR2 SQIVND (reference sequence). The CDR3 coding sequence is TGTGCCAGTAGACCCCTAGCGGAACCCTACAATGAGCAGTTCTTC. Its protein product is CASRPLAEPYNEQFF.

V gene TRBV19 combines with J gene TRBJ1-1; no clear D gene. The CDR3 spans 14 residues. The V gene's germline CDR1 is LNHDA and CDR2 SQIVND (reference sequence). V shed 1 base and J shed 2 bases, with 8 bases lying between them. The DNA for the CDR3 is TGTGCCAGTAGTATAGGACGGGAAAACACTGAAGCTTTCTTT. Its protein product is CASSIGRENTEAFF.

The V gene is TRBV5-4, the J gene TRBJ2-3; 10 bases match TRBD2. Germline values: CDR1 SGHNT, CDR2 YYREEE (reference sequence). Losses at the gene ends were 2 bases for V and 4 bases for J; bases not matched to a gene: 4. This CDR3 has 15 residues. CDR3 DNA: TGTGCCAGCAGCTTTAGCGGGGGGAATCCAGATACGCAGTATTTT. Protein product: CASSFSGGNPDTQYF.

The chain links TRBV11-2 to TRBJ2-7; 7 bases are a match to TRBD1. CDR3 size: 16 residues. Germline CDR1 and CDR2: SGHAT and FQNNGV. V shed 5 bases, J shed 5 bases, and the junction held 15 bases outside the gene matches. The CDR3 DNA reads TGTGCCAGCAGCCCTACCCCTGACACAGGGGTTAACGAGCAGTACTTC. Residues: CASSPTPDTGVNEQYF.

This CDR3 is CASSPRGTGAISGNTIYF. The CDR3 region has the DNA TGTGCCAGCTCACCACGGGGGACAGGCGCTATATCTGGAAACACCATATATTTT. The chain links TRBV18 to TRBJ1-3; 8 bases fit TRBD1. Germline V gene lookup returns CDR1 KGHSH and CDR2 LQKENI. Unmatched junction bases numbered 9, after V lost 1 base and J lost 1 base. The CDR3 has 18 residues.

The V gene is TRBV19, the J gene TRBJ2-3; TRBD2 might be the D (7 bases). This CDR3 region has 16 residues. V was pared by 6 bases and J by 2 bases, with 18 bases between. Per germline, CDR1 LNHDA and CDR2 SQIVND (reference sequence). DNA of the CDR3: TGTGCCAGTAGGAGCCGAGGGGGGGGAGACACAGATACGCAGTATTTT. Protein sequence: CASRSRGGGDTDTQYF. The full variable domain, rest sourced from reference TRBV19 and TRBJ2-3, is DGGITQSPKYLFRKEGQNVTLSCEQNLNHDAMYWYRQDPGQGLRLIYYSQIVNDFQKGDIAEGYSVSREKKESFPLTVTSAQKNPTAFYLCASRSRGGGDTDTQYFGPGTRLTVL.

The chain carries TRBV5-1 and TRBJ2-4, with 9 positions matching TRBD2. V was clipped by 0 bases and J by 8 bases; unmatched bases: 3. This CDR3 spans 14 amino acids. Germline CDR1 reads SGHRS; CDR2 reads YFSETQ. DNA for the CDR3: TGCGCCAGCAGCTTGGTCGGCGGGAGGGACATTCAGTACTTC. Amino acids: CASSLVGGRDIQYF.

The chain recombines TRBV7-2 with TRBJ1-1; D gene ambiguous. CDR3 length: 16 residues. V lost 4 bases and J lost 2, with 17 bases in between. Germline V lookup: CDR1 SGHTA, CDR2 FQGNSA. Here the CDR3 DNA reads TGTGCCAGCAGCTGGGATGGGGTCGGTGAAAACACTGAAGCTTTCTTT. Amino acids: CASSWDGVGENTEAFF.

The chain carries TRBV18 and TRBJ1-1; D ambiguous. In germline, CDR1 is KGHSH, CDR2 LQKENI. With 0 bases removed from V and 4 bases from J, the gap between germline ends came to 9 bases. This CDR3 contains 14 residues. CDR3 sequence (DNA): TGTGCCAGCTCACCACCAGTAATCTCCACTGAAGCTTTCTTT. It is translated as CASSPPVISTEAFF.

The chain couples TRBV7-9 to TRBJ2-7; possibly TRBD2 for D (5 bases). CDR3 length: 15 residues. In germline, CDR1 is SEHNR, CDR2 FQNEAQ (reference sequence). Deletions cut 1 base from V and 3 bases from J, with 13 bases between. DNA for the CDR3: TGTGCCAGCAGCTTAGAGTCGGGAACCTACTACGAGCAGTACTTC. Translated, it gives CASSLESGTYYEQYF.

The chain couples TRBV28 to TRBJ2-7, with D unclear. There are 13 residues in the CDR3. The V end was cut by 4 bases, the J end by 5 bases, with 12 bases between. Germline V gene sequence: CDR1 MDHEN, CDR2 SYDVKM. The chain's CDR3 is CASSWASENEQYF. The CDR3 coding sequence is TGTGCCAGCAGTTGGGCCAGCGAGAACGAGCAGTACTTC. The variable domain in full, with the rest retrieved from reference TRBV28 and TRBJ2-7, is DVKVTQSSRYLVKRTGEKVFLECVQDMDHENMFWYRQDPGLGLRLIYFSYDVKMKEKGDIPEGYSVSREKKERFSLILESASTNQTSMYLCASSWASENEQYFGPGTRLTVT.

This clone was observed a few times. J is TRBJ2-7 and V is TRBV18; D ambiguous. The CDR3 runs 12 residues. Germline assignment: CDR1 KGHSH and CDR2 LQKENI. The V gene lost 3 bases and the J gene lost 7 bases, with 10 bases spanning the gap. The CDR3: CASSPAVQEQYF. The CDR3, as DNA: TGTGCCAGCTCACCCGCGGTACAGGAGCAGTACTTC.

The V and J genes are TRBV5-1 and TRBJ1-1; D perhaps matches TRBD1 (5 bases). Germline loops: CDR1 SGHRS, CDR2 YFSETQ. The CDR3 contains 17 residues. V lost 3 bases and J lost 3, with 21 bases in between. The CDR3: CASSWAGRDRGDTEAFF. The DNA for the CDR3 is TGCGCCAGCAGCTGGGCAGGTAGAGATCGGGGCGACACTGAAGCTTTCTTT.

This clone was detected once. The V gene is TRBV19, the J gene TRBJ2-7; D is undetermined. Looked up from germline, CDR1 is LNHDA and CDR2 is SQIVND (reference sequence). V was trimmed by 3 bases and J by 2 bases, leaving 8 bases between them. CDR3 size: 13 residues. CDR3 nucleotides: TGTGCCAGTAGTATGGCTGTCGCCTACGAGCAGTACTTC. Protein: CASSMAVAYEQYF.

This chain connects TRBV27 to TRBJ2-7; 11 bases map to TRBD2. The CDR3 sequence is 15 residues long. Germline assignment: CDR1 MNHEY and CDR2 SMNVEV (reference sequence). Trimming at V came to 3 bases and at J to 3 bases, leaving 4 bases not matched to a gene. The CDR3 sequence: CASSFLAGGGYEQYF. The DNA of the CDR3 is TGTGCCAGCAGTTTTCTAGCGGGAGGTGGCTACGAGCAGTACTTC.

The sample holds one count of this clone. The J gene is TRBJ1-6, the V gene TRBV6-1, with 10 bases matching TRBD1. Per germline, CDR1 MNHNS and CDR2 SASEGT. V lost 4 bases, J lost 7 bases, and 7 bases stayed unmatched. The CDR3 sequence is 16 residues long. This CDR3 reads CASSGQGADLNSPLHF. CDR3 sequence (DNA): TGTGCCAGCAGTGGACAGGGGGCGGACTTGAATTCACCCCTCCACTTT.

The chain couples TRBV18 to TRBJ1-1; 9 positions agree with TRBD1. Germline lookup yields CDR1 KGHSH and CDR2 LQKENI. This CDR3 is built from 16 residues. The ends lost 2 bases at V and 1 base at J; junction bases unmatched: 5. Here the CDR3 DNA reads TGTGCCAGCTCACCAAGCCAGGGACAGGGGAACACTGAAGCTTTCTTT. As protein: CASSPSQGQGNTEAFF.